Below, 24 T cell receptor beta chains from the same sample are listed, as sequenced in a study of cytomegalovirus exposure and HLA in healthy donors. The repertoire was sequenced with immunoSEQ multiplex PCR; TCRdb's copy has only in-frame clones and lacks some. The table has about 140,000 clones, 84% seen once; the top ten hold about 1.5%. Sequencing input: PBMCs. The receptors were gathered from a woman aged 30 to 39 in good health and CMV-seronegative.

V and J are TRBV11-3 and TRBJ2-2; 7 bases line up with TRBD1. The CDR3 is made up of 15 amino acids. Germline CDR1 and CDR2: SGHNT and YENEEA. With 1 base clipped from V and 1 base from J, the junction kept 0 bases outside the gene matches. CDR3 coding DNA: TGTGCCAGCAGCTTAGGACAGGGGAACACCGGGGAGCTGTTTTTT. It codes for CASSLGQGNTGELFF.

CDR3 protein: CASRISANSPLHF. The CDR3 nucleotides are TGTGCCAGCAGGATCAGCGCCAATTCACCCCTCCACTTT. The rearrangement uses TRBV2 and TRBJ1-6; the D is unclear. Trimming cost V 6 bases and J 7 bases, with 10 bases left between them. The CDR3 runs 13 residues. Germline V gene data show CDR1 as SNHLY and CDR2 as FYNNEI. Drawing the rest from reference TRBV2 and TRBJ1-6, the complete variable domain is EPEVTQTPSHQVTQMGQEVILRCVPISNHLYFYWYRQILGQKVEFLVSFYNNEISEKSEIFDDQFSVERPDGSNFTLKIRSTKLEDSAMYFCASRISANSPLHFGNGTRLTVT.

This chain connects TRBV6-1 to TRBJ1-5; D might be TRBD1 (6 bases). The V gene's germline CDR1 is MNHNS and CDR2 SASEGT. The CDR3 is 15 residues long. Trimming shortened V by 10 bases and J by 2 bases, and 18 bases separated the two germline ends. CDR3 nucleotide sequence: TGTGCCACCAGGGGATGGGACATAGGCAATCAGCCCCAGCATTTT. Translating it yields CATRGWDIGNQPQHF.

The V gene is TRBV4-2, the J gene TRBJ2-7; TRBD2 matches 12 bases. The V gene's germline CDR1 is LGHNA and CDR2 YNFKEQ. This CDR3 comprises 16 residues. Trimming removed 3 bases from V and 1 base from J; junction bases left unmatched: 4. The CDR3 here is CASSHHGLAGSYEQYF. CDR3 DNA: TGTGCCAGCAGCCACCATGGACTAGCGGGGTCCTACGAGCAGTACTTC.

V and J are TRBV29-1 and TRBJ2-5; D ambiguous. The CDR3 loop spans 10 amino acids. Per the germline V gene, CDR1 is SQVTM and CDR2 is ANQGSEA. V lost 7 bases, J lost 5 bases, and 8 bases lay in between. DNA of the CDR3: TGCAGCGCTCAACGGGAGACCCAGTACTTC. Residues: CSAQRETQYF.

This sequence joins TRBV19 and TRBJ2-1; 9 bases are a match to TRBD1. Germline V CDR1 and CDR2: LNHDA, SQIVND (reference sequence). CDR3 length equals 17 residues. V was pared by 0 bases and J by 4 bases, with 7 bases of the junction left unmatched. The CDR3 DNA reads TGTGCCAGTAGTATAGACCGTCCGGGACAGGGTTACAATGAGCAGTTCTTC. Translation gives CASSIDRPGQGYNEQFF.

The rearrangement links TRBV7-9 to TRBJ2-7, with a weak D call TRBD2 (7 bases). This CDR3 region has 13 residues. The V and J ends lost 5 bases and 4 bases respectively, with 12 bases between them. Germline assignment: CDR1 SEHNR and CDR2 FQNEAQ (reference sequence). In DNA, the CDR3 is TGTGCCAGCAGCATAAGGGGGGGGTACGAGCAGTACTTC. Translated: CASSIRGGYEQYF.

The chain has TRBV2 and TRBJ1-5; 7 bases align to TRBD1. J was trimmed by 3 bases and V by 7 bases; bases with no gene match: 3. The germline CDR1 and CDR2 sequences are SNHLY and FYNNEI. The CDR3 has 13 residues. In DNA form, the CDR3 reads TGTGCCAGCATGGGGACAGTCAATCAGCCCCAGCATTTT. Its translation is CASMGTVNQPQHF.

The V and J genes are TRBV13 and TRBJ1-2; 10 bases are a match to TRBD1. Losses at the gene ends were 6 bases for V and 4 bases for J; bases not matched to a gene: 5. The CDR3 is 14 amino acids. Germline V gives CDR1 PRHDT, CDR2 FYEKMQ (reference sequence). The CDR3 protein is CASRLTGGVYGYTF. CDR3 DNA: TGTGCCAGCAGGCTGACAGGGGGCGTCTATGGCTACACCTTC.

V and J are TRBV5-1 and TRBJ2-7; D is perhaps TRBD1 (5 bases). Deletions cut 0 bases from V and 2 bases from J, with 18 bases between. CDR3 size: 17 residues. Germline lookup yields CDR1 SGHRS and CDR2 YFSETQ. The CDR3 bases are TGCGCCAGCAGCTTGGCCATGGCAGGGCAGGGTGCCTACGAGCAGTACTTC. This gives the protein CASSLAMAGQGAYEQYF.

This sequence joins TRBV10-3 and TRBJ1-1; D remains unclear. Germline values: CDR1 ENHRY, CDR2 SYGVKD. Trimming removed 6 bases from V and 4 bases from J, with 12 bases in between. The CDR3 is 13 amino acids. The CDR3 region is CAIRARVGTEAFF. CDR3 sequence (DNA): TGTGCCATCAGAGCCCGGGTGGGCACTGAAGCTTTCTTT.

This clone was detected once. This chain joins TRBV6-1 and TRBJ2-7; 10 nucleotides align to TRBD2. The CDR3 totals 15 residues. V lost 5 bases to trimming and J lost 5 bases; unmatched junction nucleotides: 9. The germline CDR1 and CDR2 sequences are MNHNS and SASEGT. The CDR3 region is CASSSLSGGLNEQYF. The CDR3 coding sequence is TGTGCCAGCAGTTCCCTTAGCGGGGGGCTGAACGAGCAGTACTTC.

The chain recombines TRBV6-1 with TRBJ2-1, with TRBD2 matching over 9 bases. The CDR3 has 14 residues. V was pared by 7 bases and J by 3 bases, with 4 bases of the junction left unmatched. Looked up from germline, CDR1 is MNHNS and CDR2 is SASEGT. DNA of the CDR3: TGTGCCAGCATAGCGGGGGAGCACTACAATGAGCAGTTCTTC. It is translated as CASIAGEHYNEQFF.

CDR3 protein: CASRLSGMRASNEQFF. CDR3 nucleotides: TGTGCCAGCAGACTCTCCGGGATGCGTGCCTCCAATGAGCAGTTCTTC. The chain couples TRBV2 to TRBJ2-1; the D gene is possibly TRBD2 (5 bases). This CDR3 contains 16 residues. With 6 bases removed from V and 6 bases from J, the gap between germline ends came to 21 bases. CDR1 and CDR2 from the germline V gene are SNHLY and FYNNEI.

This rearrangement joins TRBV9 to TRBJ1-1; D perhaps matches TRBD1 (6 bases). CDR3 length: 18 residues. V lost 0 bases and J lost 3, with 21 bases in between. Per the germline V gene, CDR1 is SGDLS and CDR2 is YYNGEE. Here the CDR3 DNA reads TGTGCCAGCAGCGTAGGGGAGGGGGGCCCGGTGTGGGACACTGAAGCTTTCTTT. Its translation is CASSVGEGGPVWDTEAFF.

A remark on this clone: The sample contains more than one DNA sequence encoding this CDR3. The chain uses TRBV5-1 and TRBJ1-1, with D uncertain. Trimming stripped 2 bases from V and 1 base from J, with 6 bases between. CDR3 size: 13 residues. CDR1 and CDR2 from the germline V gene are SGHRS and YFSETQ. CDR3 amino acids: CASSLTGNTEAFF. The CDR3 DNA follows: TGCGCCAGCAGCTTAACGGGGAACACTGAAGCTTTCTTT.

This clone was detected a few times. This chain uses TRBV5-1 with TRBJ1-2; TRBD1 matches 7 bases. Trimming at V came to 3 bases and at J to 4 bases, leaving 3 bases not matched to a gene. Germline V gene lookup returns CDR1 SGHRS and CDR2 YFSETQ. This CDR3 comprises 13 residues. CDR3 sequence reads: CASSYGQAYGYTF. The CDR3, as DNA: TGCGCCAGCAGCTATGGACAGGCCTATGGCTACACCTTC.

This clone was seen a handful of times. J is TRBJ1-2 and V is TRBV2; a weak D match, TRBD1 (6 bases). Germline V lookup: CDR1 SNHLY, CDR2 FYNNEI. Between the trimmed V and J ends, which lost 2 bases and 8 bases, there was a span of 12 bases. The CDR3 is 13 amino acids. The CDR3 is CASSEQGPGGYTF. The CDR3 DNA reads TGTGCCAGCAGTGAACAGGGGCCGGGCGGCTACACCTTC. The complete variable domain, with remaining parts taken from reference TRBV2 and TRBJ1-2, reads EPEVTQTPSHQVTQMGQEVILRCVPISNHLYFYWYRQILGQKVEFLVSFYNNEISEKSEIFDDQFSVERPDGSNFTLKIRSTKLEDSAMYFCASSEQGPGGYTFGSGTRLTVV.

Notes on this clone: Distinct nucleotide sequences in the sample also encode this CDR3. V is TRBV5-1 and J is TRBJ2-3, with 12 bases aligning to TRBD2. J was trimmed by 0 bases and V by 3 bases; bases with no gene match: 2. This CDR3 spans 16 amino acids. CDR1 SGHRS and CDR2 YFSETQ come from the germline V gene. The CDR3 region has the DNA TGCGCCAGCAGCTCGGGACTAGCGGGTAGCACAGATACGCAGTATTTT. Its protein is CASSSGLAGSTDTQYF. Full variable domain (rest looked up from reference TRBV5-1 and TRBJ2-3): KAGVTQTPRYLIKTRGQQVTLSCSPISGHRSVSWYQQTPGQGLQFLFEYFSETQRNKGNFPGRFSGRQFSNSRSEMNVSTLELGDSALYLCASSSGLAGSTDTQYFGPGTRLTVL.

This chain links TRBV2 with TRBJ1-1, with TRBD1 matching over 9 bases. The CDR3 contains 14 residues. Germline CDR1 SNHLY, CDR2 FYNNEI. V trimming: 5 bases; J trimming: 3 bases; junction bases outside the gene matches: 4. This CDR3 reads CASSRDRADTEAFF. In nucleotides, the CDR3 is TGTGCCAGCAGTAGGGACAGGGCCGACACTGAAGCTTTCTTT.

In this sample, this clone turned up many times. The chain employs TRBV27 and TRBJ1-2; TRBD1 is a possible D gene (6 bases). V was clipped by 2 bases and J by 5 bases, with 12 bases between them. The CDR3 totals 14 residues. The germline V gene encodes CDR1 MNHEY and CDR2 SMNVEV (reference sequence). CDR3 nucleotides: TGTGCCAGCAGTTTAAATCGGGACACTTATGGCTACACCTTC. Translation gives CASSLNRDTYGYTF.

J is TRBJ2-7 and V is TRBV5-4, with 8 bases that match TRBD1. J lost 6 bases, V lost 4 bases, and 9 bases had no gene match. Germline V lookup: CDR1 SGHNT, CDR2 YYREEE (reference sequence). The CDR3 sequence is 14 residues long. CDR3 bases: TGTGCCAGCAGCCCCTGGACAGGGTCCGTCGAGCAGTACTTC. It is translated as CASSPWTGSVEQYF.

Note on this clone: The identical CDR3 is also encoded by other nucleotide sequences in the sample. The rearrangement links TRBV9 to TRBJ2-7, with TRBD1 matching 9 bases. Germline-derived CDR1 and CDR2 are SGDLS and YYNGEE. The CDR3 contains 14 residues. After removal of 3 bases from V and 2 bases from J, the junction contained 3 bases not matched to a gene. Here the CDR3 reads CASSAGTGTYEQYF. CDR3 bases: TGTGCCAGCAGCGCAGGGACAGGGACCTACGAGCAGTACTTC.

The CDR3 sequence is CASSSRTGSSYEQYF. CDR3 DNA: TGTGCCAGCAGCTCCCGGACAGGGAGCTCCTACGAGCAGTACTTC. The chain joins TRBV5-4 to TRBJ2-7; 8 bases are shared with TRBD1. CDR3 length equals 15 residues. J lost 0 bases, V lost 3 bases, and 5 bases had no gene match. Germline V gene lookup returns CDR1 SGHNT and CDR2 YYREEE (reference sequence).